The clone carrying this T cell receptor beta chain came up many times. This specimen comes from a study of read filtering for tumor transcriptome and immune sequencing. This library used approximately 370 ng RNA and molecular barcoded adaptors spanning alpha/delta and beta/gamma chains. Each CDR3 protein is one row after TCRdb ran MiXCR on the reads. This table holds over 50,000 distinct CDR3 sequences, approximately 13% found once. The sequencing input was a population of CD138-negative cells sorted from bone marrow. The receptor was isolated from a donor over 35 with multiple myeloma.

The DNA for the CDR3 is TGCAGTGCTAGAGCTAGCGGGAGATCCACAGATACGCAGTATTTT. This codes for CSARASGRSTDTQYF. This chain links TRBV20-1 with TRBJ2-3, with TRBD2 matching 10 bases. CDR3 length: 15 amino acids. The V gene end was trimmed by 1 base and the J gene end by 2 bases; junction bases not matched to a gene: 3. Per the germline V gene, CDR1 is DFQATT and CDR2 is SNEGSKA (reference sequence).